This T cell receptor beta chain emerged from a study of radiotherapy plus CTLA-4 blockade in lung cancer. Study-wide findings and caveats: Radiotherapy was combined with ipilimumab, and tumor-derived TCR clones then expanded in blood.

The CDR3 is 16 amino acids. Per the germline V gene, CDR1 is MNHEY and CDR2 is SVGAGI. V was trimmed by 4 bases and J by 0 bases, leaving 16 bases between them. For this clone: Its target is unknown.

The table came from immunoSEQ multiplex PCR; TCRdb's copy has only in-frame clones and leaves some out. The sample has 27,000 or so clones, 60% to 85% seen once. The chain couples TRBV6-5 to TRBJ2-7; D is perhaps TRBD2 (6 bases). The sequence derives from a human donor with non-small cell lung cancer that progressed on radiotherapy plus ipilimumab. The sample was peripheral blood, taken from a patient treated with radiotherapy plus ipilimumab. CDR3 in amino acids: CASSFRDSHSSYEQYF. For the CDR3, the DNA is TGTGCCAGCAGTTTTAGGGACTCCCATAGCTCCTACGAGCAGTACTTC.